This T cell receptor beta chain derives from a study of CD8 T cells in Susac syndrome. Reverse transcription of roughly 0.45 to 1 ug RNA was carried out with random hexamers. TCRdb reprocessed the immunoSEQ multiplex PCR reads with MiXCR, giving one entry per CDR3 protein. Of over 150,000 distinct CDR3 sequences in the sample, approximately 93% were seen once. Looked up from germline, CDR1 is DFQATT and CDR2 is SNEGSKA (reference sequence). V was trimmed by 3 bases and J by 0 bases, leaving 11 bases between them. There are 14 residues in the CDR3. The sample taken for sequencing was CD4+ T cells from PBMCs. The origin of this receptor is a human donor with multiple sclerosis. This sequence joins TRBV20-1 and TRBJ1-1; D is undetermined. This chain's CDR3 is CSASQVALNTEAFF. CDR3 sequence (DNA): TGCAGTGCTAGCCAGGTGGCCCTGAACACTGAAGCTTTCTTT.